This T cell receptor beta chain was documented in a study of control samples from healthy donors and cancer patients. Germline assignment: CDR1 ENHRY and CDR2 SYGVKD. Trimming shortened V by 0 bases and J by 3 bases, and 14 bases separated the two germline ends. The CDR3 loop spans 16 amino acids. The data were produced by immunoSEQ multiplex PCR, yet TCRdb's version contains in-frame clones alone and is incomplete. Of more than 70,000 clones listed, more than 85% are singletons. V is TRBV10-3 and J is TRBJ1-1; possibly TRBD1 for D (6 bases). The sequencing input was blood. The TCR sequence derives from a woman in her twenties or thirties in good health. Written as DNA, the CDR3 is TGTGCCATCAGTGAGTCATCGTCAGGGGCGTACACTGAAGCTTTCTTT. Its translation is CAISESSSGAYTEAFF.